This T cell receptor (beta chain) was sequenced for a study of blood T cell repertoires in COVID-19. Looking at the study overall: In each case, the material was cDNA or gDNA derived from T cells, B-cell-depleted T cells, or PBMCs.

Original analysis: How many nucleated cells were present was estimated from reference gene primer amplification. This table comes from immunoSEQ multiplex PCR, and its TCRdb copy is limited to in-frame clones, with some not included. V and J calls and clone size are as listed in that table; D and trimming were resolved from the DNA. Among 380,000 or so clones listed, more than 75% were seen once. Participants had their cohort set by participant-reported clinical history. The CDR3 totals 17 residues. With 7 bases clipped from V and 2 bases from J, the junction kept 10 bases outside the gene matches. CDR1 MNHEY and CDR2 SMNVEV come from the germline V gene (reference sequence).

Input material: PBMCs or T cells enriched from blood (not recorded which). The sequence came from a woman aged 25 to 39 with acute COVID-19. The V call is TRBV27, the J call TRBJ2-1, with TRBD2 matching over 11 bases. CDR3 residues: CASNELAGAFTYNEQFF. The CDR3 DNA follows: TGTGCCAGCAACGAACTAGCGGGGGCCTTTACCTACAATGAGCAGTTCTTC.